The clone carrying this T cell receptor beta chain came up a few times. What it binds is not known. The data stem from a study of beta chain features in type 1 diabetes. Study observations and caveats: In every one of the four CD4+ subsets, TCRB CDR3s were moderately but significantly shorter in Type 1 diabetes patients. Researchers cautioned that cDNA sequencing could over-represent cells with high TCR expression.

Isolated RNA was reverse transcribed in full, so expressed TCRB transcripts were sequenced. Profiled with immunoSEQ multiplex PCR; TCRdb holds only in-frame clones, not every one. The table includes roughly 340,000 clones, approximately 12% detected once. The CDR3 is 15 residues long. V was cut by 3 bases and J by 6 bases, with 15 bases left in between. From germline, CDR1 is SNHLY and CDR2 FYNNEI. The chain carries TRBV2 and TRBJ1-5; D might be TRBD1 (5 bases). The sequence came from a woman aged 18-30 years with type 1 diabetes. The sample consisted of naive CD4+ T cells from blood. CDR3 region: CASSDRWGQPQPQHF. The CDR3 DNA sequence: TGTGCCAGCAGTGATCGGTGGGGCCAGCCTCAGCCCCAGCATTTT.